This TCR beta chain appears in the sequencing data of a study of T-cell memory formation after mild COVID-19. Overall study findings and caveats: Mainly in CM and EM were contracting CD4+ clones; CD8+ were in EMRA. Clones shrinking from day 15 to 85 showed even CD4/CD8 mixes; later expanders tilted CD4+.

This CDR3 is 18 amino acids long. With 10 bases clipped from V and 0 bases from J, the junction kept 18 bases outside the gene matches. Constant-segment primers were used for 5'RACE, and the resulting TCR alpha and TCR beta cDNA libraries carried sample barcodes and UMIs. TCRdb passed the 5' RACE reads through MiXCR, listing each CDR3 protein once. The sample has about 470,000 distinct CDR3 sequences, roughly 20% seen once. This clonotype turned up a few times. The antigen is undetermined. This TCR was sampled from an adult woman who had mild COVID-19 (a few samples of this study predate the infection). Cell type and time point are not known. V usage is TRBV12-3 or TRBV12-4 and J usage is TRBJ1-3, with 7 nucleotides matching TRBD1. The sequenced sample was PBMCs or a T cell subset sorted from them (not recorded which). The CDR3 loop reads CATTDRLDRLVSGNTIYF. The CDR3 DNA sequence: TGTGCCACCACCGACCGACTGGACAGGCTAGTCTCTGGAAACACCATATATTTT.